The T cell receptor (beta chain) under discussion was sequenced for a study of blood T cell repertoires in COVID-19. Per the original data handling: Amplification of reference gene primers was used by the study to estimate nucleated cell counts. TCRdb's copy holds only in-frame clones and misses some; the assay was immunoSEQ multiplex PCR. Clonal size and the V and J genes are those of that table, whereas D and trimming came from the DNA. Of around 340,000 clones in the sample, approximately 89% were seen once. Trimming left V 3 bases short and J 9 bases short, with 12 bases between. In germline, CDR1 is MDHEN, CDR2 SYDVKM. This CDR3 has 13 residues. During active infection, Seattle patients enrolled and were then monitored through disease.

Material for sequencing was peripheral blood. The chain uses TRBV28 and TRBJ2-1, with D perhaps TRBD2 (5 bases). This clonotype was obtained from a woman aged 55-75 years with COVID-19, enrolled during active disease. The CDR3 protein is CASSFFRTGEQFF. The DNA of the CDR3 is TGTGCCAGCAGTTTCTTCCGGACTGGTGAGCAGTTCTTC.